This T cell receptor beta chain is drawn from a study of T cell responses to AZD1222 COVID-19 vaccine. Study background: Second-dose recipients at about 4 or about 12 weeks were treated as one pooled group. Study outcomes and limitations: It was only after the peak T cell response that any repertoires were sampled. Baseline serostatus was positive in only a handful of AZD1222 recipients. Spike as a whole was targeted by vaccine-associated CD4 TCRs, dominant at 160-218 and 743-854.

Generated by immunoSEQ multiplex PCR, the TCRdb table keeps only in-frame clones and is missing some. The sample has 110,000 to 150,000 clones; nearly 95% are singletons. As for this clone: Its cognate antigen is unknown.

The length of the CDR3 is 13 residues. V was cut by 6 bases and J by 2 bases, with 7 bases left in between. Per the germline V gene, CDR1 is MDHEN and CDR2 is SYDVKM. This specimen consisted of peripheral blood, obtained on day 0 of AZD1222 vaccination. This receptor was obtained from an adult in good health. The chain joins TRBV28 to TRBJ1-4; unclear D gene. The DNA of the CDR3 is TGTGCCAGCAGAGTGGAGACTAATGAAAAACTGTTTTTT. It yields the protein CASRVETNEKLFF.